The present T cell receptor beta chain was sequenced within a study of T cells after yellow fever vaccination. MiXCR, run by TCRdb on the 5' RACE reads, gives a single entry per CDR3 protein. The table shows fewer than 650,000 distinct CDR3 sequences, with just over 20% occurring only once. Germline CDR1 reads MDHEN; CDR2 reads SYDVKM. This CDR3 has 14 amino acids. V dropped 5 bases and J dropped 4; count of bases not matched to a gene: 5. The table lists this clonotype with a few counts. The sequencing used PBMCs, collected 21 days after the first yellow fever vaccination. V usage is TRBV28 and J usage is TRBJ1-1; 9 bases line up with TRBD1. The source of this sequence is a young man who received the YFV17D yellow fever vaccine. CDR3 coding DNA: TGTGCCAGCAGTACTACGACAGGGGGCACTGAAGCTTTCTTT. Amino acid sequence: CASSTTTGGTEAFF.